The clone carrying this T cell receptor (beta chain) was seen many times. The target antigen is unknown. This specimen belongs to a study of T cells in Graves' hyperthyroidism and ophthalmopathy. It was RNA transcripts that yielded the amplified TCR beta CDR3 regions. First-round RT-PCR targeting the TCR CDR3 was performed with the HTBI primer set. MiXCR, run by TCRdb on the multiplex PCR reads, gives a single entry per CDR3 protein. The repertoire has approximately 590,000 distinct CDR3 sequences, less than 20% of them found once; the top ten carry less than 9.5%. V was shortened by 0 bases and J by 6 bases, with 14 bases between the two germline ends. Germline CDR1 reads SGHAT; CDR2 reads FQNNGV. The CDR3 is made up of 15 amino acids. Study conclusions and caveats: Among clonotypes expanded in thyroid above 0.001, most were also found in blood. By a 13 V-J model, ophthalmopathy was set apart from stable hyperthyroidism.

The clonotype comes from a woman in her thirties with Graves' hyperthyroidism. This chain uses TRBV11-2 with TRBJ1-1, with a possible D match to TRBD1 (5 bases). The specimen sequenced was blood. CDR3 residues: CASSLDLGEVPEAFF. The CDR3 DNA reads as TGTGCCAGCAGCTTAGATCTAGGGGAGGTTCCTGAAGCTTTCTTT.